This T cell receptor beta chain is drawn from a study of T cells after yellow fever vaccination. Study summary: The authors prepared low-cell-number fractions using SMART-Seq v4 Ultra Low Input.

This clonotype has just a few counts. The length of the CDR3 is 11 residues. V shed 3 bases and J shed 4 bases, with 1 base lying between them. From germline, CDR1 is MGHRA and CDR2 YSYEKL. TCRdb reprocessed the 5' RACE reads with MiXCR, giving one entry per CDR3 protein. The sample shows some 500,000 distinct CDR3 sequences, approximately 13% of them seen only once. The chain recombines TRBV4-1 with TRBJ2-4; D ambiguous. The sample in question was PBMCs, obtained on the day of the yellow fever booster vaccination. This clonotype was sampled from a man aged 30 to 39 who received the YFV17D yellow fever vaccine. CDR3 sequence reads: CASSQKNIQYF. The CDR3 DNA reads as TGCGCCAGCAGCCAGAAAAACATTCAGTACTTC.